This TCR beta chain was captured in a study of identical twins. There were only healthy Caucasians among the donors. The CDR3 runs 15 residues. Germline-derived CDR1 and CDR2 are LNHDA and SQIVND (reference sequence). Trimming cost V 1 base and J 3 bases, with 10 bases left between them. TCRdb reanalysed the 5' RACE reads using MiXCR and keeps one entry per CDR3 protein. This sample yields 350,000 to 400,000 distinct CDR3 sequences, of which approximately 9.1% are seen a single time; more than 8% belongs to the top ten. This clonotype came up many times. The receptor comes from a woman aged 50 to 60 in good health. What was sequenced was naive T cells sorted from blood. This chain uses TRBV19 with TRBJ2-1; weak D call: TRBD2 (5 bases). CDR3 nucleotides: TGTGCCAGTAGTATAGTCCCACTAGGCTACAATGAGCAGTTCTTC. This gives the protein CASSIVPLGYNEQFF.